The next 27 T cell receptor beta chains were all read from a single sample in a study of breast tumors, draining lymph nodes, adjacent tissues. Axillary draining lymph nodes of breast cancer patients supplied the node samples. MiXCR, applied by TCRdb to the multiplex PCR reads, yields one record per CDR3 protein. The data show approximately 280,000 distinct CDR3 sequences, roughly 31% seen once. The sequenced sample consisted of axillary lymph node tissue. The source of these receptors is a female donor with breast cancer. Some clones in this sample may be carry-over from other donors' samples.

This clonotype was counted at least ten times. The chain employs TRBV6-5 and TRBJ2-5; 11 bases map to TRBD1. J lost 5 bases, V lost 8 bases, and 7 bases had no gene match. CDR1 is MNHEY, CDR2 SVGAGI, per germline. The CDR3 is made up of 14 amino acids. CDR3 in amino acids: CASGRTGGVETQYF. The CDR3 nucleotides read TGTGCCAGCGGCCGGACAGGGGGCGTTGAGACCCAGTACTTC.

Turning to this clonotype: One base away lies a much larger clone, so this may be a sequencing read error. The chain employs TRBV7-2 and TRBJ2-7; 9 bases map to TRBD2. Germline CDR1 SGHTA, CDR2 FQGNSA. The CDR3 runs to 13 residues. The CDR3 DNA is TGTGCCAGCAGCCCGCGGGGGGGAAGGAAGCAGTGCTTC. This translates into CASSPRGGRKQCF.

The chain uses TRBV9 and TRBJ2-6; 9 bases match TRBD1. The CDR3 extends over 20 amino acids. Losses at the gene ends were 2 bases for V and 0 bases for J; bases not matched to a gene: 12. CDR1 SGDLS and CDR2 YYNGEE come from the germline V gene. CDR3 loop: CASSVDGDREGYSGANVLTF. The CDR3 DNA reads as TGTGCCAGCAGCGTTGACGGGGACAGGGAGGGCTACTCTGGGGCCAACGTCCTGACTTTC.

Ten or more counts support this clonotype. The V call is TRBV4-1, the J call TRBJ2-1; D is possibly TRBD2 (5 bases). V lost 1 base, J lost 8 bases, and 15 bases lay in between. CDR3 length: 15 residues. Germline lookup yields CDR1 MGHRA and CDR2 YSYEKL. CDR3 sequence reads: CASSQAGLGTHEQFF. The CDR3, as DNA: TGCGCCAGCAGCCAAGCGGGATTGGGTACCCATGAGCAGTTCTTC.

This clonotype was seen repeatedly, ten times or more. The rearrangement uses TRBV9 and TRBJ2-7; D is unresolved. Trimming pared 0 bases from V and 1 base from J, leaving 8 bases between. Germline V gene sequence: CDR1 SGDLS, CDR2 YYNGEE. The CDR3 is 14 amino acids. This chain's CDR3 is CASSVDGQSYEQYF. The CDR3 DNA follows: TGTGCCAGCAGCGTAGACGGCCAGTCCTACGAGCAGTACTTC.

This clonotype showed up many times. The V call is TRBV7-3, the J call TRBJ2-1; D is perhaps TRBD1 (5 bases). Trimming removed 5 bases from V and 7 bases from J, with 21 bases in between. Germline values: CDR1 SGHTA, CDR2 FQGTGA. This CDR3 is built from 16 residues. The CDR3 is CASSRRQNDLINEQFF. The CDR3, as DNA: TGTGCCAGCAGCCGAAGACAGAACGACCTCATAAATGAGCAGTTCTTC.

The table lists this clonotype with many counts. This chain uses TRBV29-1 with TRBJ1-2, with D unclear. Germline V CDR1 and CDR2: SQVTM, ANQGSEA. There are 13 residues in the CDR3. Trimming removed 2 bases at V and 4 bases at J, with 11 bases between. The CDR3 spells CSVETARGYGYTF. The CDR3, as DNA: TGCAGCGTTGAAACAGCTCGCGGCTATGGCTACACCTTC.

A remark on this clonotype: Here the CDR3 omits its conserved ending phenylalanine or tryptophan, so a read error is the likely source. The chain has TRBV10-3 and TRBJ2-5; TRBD2 is a possible D gene (5 bases). Trimming removed 2 bases at V and 1 base at J, with 11 bases between. The CDR3 consists of 15 residues. CDR1 is ENHRY and CDR2 is SYGVKD in the germline V gene. CDR3 protein: CAISEEAGGQETQYL. The CDR3 bases are TGTGCCATCAGTGAGGAGGCAGGAGGCCAAGAGACCCAGTACCTC.

This clonotype was seen ten or more times. The V and J genes are TRBV9 and TRBJ2-2; D is undetermined. The germline CDR1 and CDR2 sequences are SGDLS and YYNGEE. V was cut by 4 bases and J by 7 bases, with 14 bases left in between. The CDR3 runs 14 residues. CDR3 nucleotide sequence: TGTGCCAGCAGCAAGGAGACTCTTCTCGGGGAGCTGTTTTTT. Translation: CASSKETLLGELFF.

This clonotype was detected many times. The chain couples TRBV30 to TRBJ1-5; perhaps TRBD1 as D (5 bases). Germline values: CDR1 GTSNPN, CDR2 SVGIG (reference sequence). This CDR3 has 13 residues. V gave up 3 bases and J gave up 7 bases, with 13 bases separating them. In DNA, the CDR3 is TGTGCCTGGAGCCAGGGTGAGGGACAGCCCCAGCATTTT. This translates into CAWSQGEGQPQHF.

This clonotype occurred a few times. A much larger clone differs from this one at a single base, so this may be a read error. The chain recombines TRBV13 with TRBJ2-3; no definite D call. Trimming stripped 6 bases from V and 10 bases from J, with 11 bases between. Germline CDR1 PRHDT, CDR2 FYEKMQ (reference sequence). This CDR3 has 11 residues. CDR3 bases: TGTGCCAGCAGTACTCCCGGCGCGCAGTATTTT. Its translation is CASSTPGAQYF.

This clonotype was seen at least ten times. The chain couples TRBV7-8 to TRBJ2-7, with 8 nucleotides matching TRBD2. V lost 3 bases and J lost 3; bases outside the gene matches: 7. The CDR3 extends over 15 amino acids. Germline CDR1 and CDR2: SGHVS and FQNEAQ. The CDR3 here is CASSFRVAGNYEQYF. CDR3 nucleotides: TGTGCCAGCAGCTTTCGGGTAGCGGGGAACTACGAGCAGTACTTC.

The chain recombines TRBV13 with TRBJ2-3; D is unresolved. The length of the CDR3 is 15 residues. Trimming shortened V by 0 bases and J by 3 bases, and 10 bases separated the two germline ends. Per the germline V gene, CDR1 is PRHDT and CDR2 is FYEKMQ (reference sequence). The CDR3 DNA follows: TGTGCCAGCAGCTTAGGAGGCTGGAGTACAGATACGCAGTATTTT. It translates to CASSLGGWSTDTQYF. Filled out from reference TRBV13 and TRBJ2-3, the complete variable domain reads AAGVIQSPRHLIKEKRETATLKCYPIPRHDTVYWYQQGPGQDPQFLISFYEKMQSDKGSIPDRFSAQQFSDYHSELNMSSLELGDSALYFCASSLGGWSTDTQYFGPGTRLTVL.

The chain uses TRBV9 and TRBJ2-2; 7 bases line up with TRBD1. CDR1 is SGDLS and CDR2 is YYNGEE in the germline V gene. This CDR3 is built from 17 residues. After removal of 3 bases from V and 6 bases from J, the junction contained 14 bases not matched to a gene. The CDR3 DNA sequence: TGTGCCAGCAGCGCCGGGACAGCAGGGGTCGGTGCCGGGGAGCTGTTTTTT. This encodes CASSAGTAGVGAGELFF.

Notes on this clonotype: Germline is not matched at one junction end, which may reflect a read error. The chain links TRBV14 to TRBJ2-7; possible D gene TRBD1, 5 bases. The germline V gene encodes CDR1 SGHDN and CDR2 FVKESK. This CDR3 is 15 amino acids long. The CDR3 DNA is TGTGCCAGCAGCCGAGCCGGGCGCTGGGGCTACGGGCAGTACTTC. This translates into CASSRAGRWGYGQYF.

This clonotype came up many times. The chain links TRBV7-6 to TRBJ2-3; 8 nucleotides line up with TRBD1. V trimming: 5 bases; J trimming: 8 bases; junction bases outside the gene matches: 12. The CDR3 spans 15 residues. The germline V gene encodes CDR1 SGHVS and CDR2 FNYEAQ. The CDR3 DNA is TGTGCCAGCAGCCCCGACGGGGGTACAGGGGGTACGCAGTATTTT. Translation: CASSPDGGTGGTQYF.

A remark on this clonotype: A read error may produce the germline difference seen at one junction end. The V call is TRBV5-6, the J call TRBJ2-5, with 8 bases that match TRBD2. The CDR3 is 14 residues long. Germline V gene lookup returns CDR1 SGHDT and CDR2 YYEEEE. CDR3 sequence: CASSRTSWQETRYF. CDR3 bases: TGCGCCAGCAGCCGGACTAGCTGGCAAGAGACCCGGTACTTC.

With respect to this clonotype: One end of the junction is discordant with germline, which a read error may explain. The chain uses TRBV2 and TRBJ1-1, with a possible D match to TRBD1 (5 bases). Germline V gene data show CDR1 as SNHLY and CDR2 as FYNNEI. The CDR3 runs 14 residues. The CDR3 protein is CASSTLGGRAEALF. CDR3 coding DNA: TGTGCCAGCTCAACACTCGGGGGTAGGGCTGAAGCTCTCTTT.

This clonotype was picked up many times. One junction end does not reproduce the germline sequence, and a read error may be involved. CDR3 protein: CASSLDTSYNEQFF. DNA of the CDR3: TGTGCTAGCAGCTTAGACACCTCCTACAATGAGCAGTTCTTC. The rearrangement joins TRBV7-7 to TRBJ2-1; D is uncertain. Germline-derived CDR1 and CDR2 are SSHAT and FNYEAQ (reference sequence). The CDR3 totals 14 residues.

This clonotype turned up a few times. J is TRBJ2-7 and V is TRBV30; D is unclear. Trimming pared 1 base from V and 1 base from J, leaving 2 bases between. CDR3 size: 11 residues. Per germline, CDR1 GTSNPN and CDR2 SVGIG (reference sequence). The CDR3 spells CAWSESYEQYF. CDR3 sequence (DNA): TGTGCCTGGAGTGAGTCCTACGAGCAGTACTTC.

At least ten counts were recorded for this clonotype. The V and J genes are TRBV7-3 and TRBJ2-1, with 10 nucleotides matching TRBD2. CDR1 is SGHTA and CDR2 is FQGTGA in the germline V gene. This CDR3 contains 15 residues. V shed 3 bases, J shed 6 bases, and the junction held 5 bases outside the gene matches. The CDR3 DNA is TGTGCCAGCAGCTTGGGACTAGCGTTCACCAATGAGCAGTTCTTC. Translated: CASSLGLAFTNEQFF.

This clonotype was detected ten times or more. The CDR3, as DNA: TGTGCCAGCAGCGTAGGGTTAGCGGGAGTGGAAGAGACCCAGTACTTC. Translating gives CASSVGLAGVEETQYF. The V call is TRBV9, the J call TRBJ2-5; 9 positions agree with TRBD2. The CDR3 runs 16 residues. With V trimmed by 0 bases and J by 3 bases, 6 bases remained unmatched. Germline CDR1 and CDR2: SGDLS and YYNGEE.

This clonotype was recorded at least ten times. This sequence joins TRBV20-1 and TRBJ2-3; no firm D call. The V gene lost 1 base and the J gene lost 4 bases, with 6 bases spanning the gap. This CDR3 is 12 amino acids long. From germline, CDR1 is DFQATT and CDR2 SNEGSKA (reference sequence). CDR3 protein: CSARVAADTQYF. The CDR3 DNA follows: TGCAGTGCTAGAGTCGCGGCAGATACGCAGTATTTT.

The gene calls are TRBV15 and TRBJ2-3; tentative D call: TRBD1 (6 bases). This CDR3 has 16 amino acids. The ends were cut back, 1 base at V and 11 bases at J, with 22 bases in the middle. Germline CDR1 reads LNHNV; CDR2 reads YYDKDF (reference sequence). The CDR3, as DNA: TGTGCCACCAGCAGAGGTCGGACAGACGGGCACAATGAGCAGTATTTT. Translating it yields CATSRGRTDGHNEQYF.

V and J are TRBV10-1 and TRBJ1-1, with D possibly TRBD1 on 5 matching bases. Germline values: CDR1 WNHNN, CDR2 SYGVQD (reference sequence). The CDR3 consists of 13 residues. Trimming shortened V by 2 bases and J by 11 bases, and 15 bases separated the two germline ends. CDR3 region: CASSETTQWGAFF. CDR3 bases: TGCGCCAGCAGTGAGACGACCCAGTGGGGGGCTTTCTTT.

Many counts were recorded for this clonotype. The gene calls are TRBV12-3 or TRBV12-4 and TRBJ2-7; 7 bases are a match to TRBD1. This CDR3 has 14 amino acids. Trimming at V came to 5 bases and at J to 4 bases, leaving 8 bases not matched to a gene. As DNA, the CDR3 is TGTGCCAGCAGTAGGGCCACAGGGGTGTACGAGCAGTACTTC. Translating it yields CASSRATGVYEQYF.

This clonotype was detected a few times. A read error is possible here, since a much larger clone lies one base away. This chain connects TRBV7-9 to TRBJ2-5; unclear D gene. The CDR3 contains 15 residues. CDR1 is SEHNR and CDR2 is FQNEAQ in the germline V gene (reference sequence). The CDR3 sequence is CASSLAFGQQETQHF. CDR3 sequence (DNA): TGTGCCAGCAGCTTAGCATTTGGCCAACAAGAGACCCAGCACTTC.